Listed below are T cell receptor beta chains from one sample, sequenced in a study of blood T cell repertoires in COVID-19. Using immunoSEQ multiplex PCR, the repertoire was profiled, and TCRdb retains in-frame clones only, with some absent. The table has 150,000 to 200,000 clones, approximately 80% seen once; the top ten hold 12%. Sequencing was performed on peripheral blood. These receptors came from a woman older than 75 with COVID-19, enrolled during active disease. Each CDR3 is given with its conserved first and last residue. D genes are given only for firm matches. Clone size, where shown, is once, few, many, or a class for clones that have expanded.

17	TRBD2	TRBV5-1	TRBJ2-7	.	CASSLGTSGSPSYEQYF	TGCGCCAGCAGCTTGGGGACTAGCGGGAGCCCCTCCTACGAGCAGTACTTC
15	TRBD2	TRBV6-1	TRBJ2-1	.	CASSEGAGGYNEQFF	TGTGCCAGCAGTGAAGGGGCGGGAGGGTACAATGAGCAGTTCTTC
15	.	TRBV7-2	TRBJ2-7	.	CASSLETRGSYEQYF	TGTGCCAGCAGCCTCGAAACACGGGGCTCCTACGAGCAGTACTTC
15	.	TRBV6-2/TRBV6-3	TRBJ1-6	.	CASSPGTRTNSPLHF	TGTGCCAGCAGCCCCGGGACACGGACTAATTCACCCCTCCACTTT
16	.	TRBV19	TRBJ2-7	.	CASSPRSLLVSYEQYF	TGTGCCAGTAGTCCGAGGTCTCTACTTGTCTCCTACGAGCAGTACTTC
15	.	TRBV9	TRBJ1-4	.	CASSVDPAGGGELFF	TGTGCCAGCAGCGTAGACCCGGCCGGCGGGGGGGAACTGTTTTTT
17	TRBD2	TRBV5-6	TRBJ2-1	.	CASRETSGGHSYNEQFF	TGTGCCAGCCGGGAGACTAGCGGGGGTCACTCCTACAATGAGCAGTTCTTC
16	.	TRBV9	TRBJ2-3	.	CASSVQGREGTDTQYF	TGTGCCAGCAGCGTACAAGGCAGGGAGGGCACAGATACGCAGTATTTT
18	TRBD1	TRBV4-1	TRBJ2-7	.	CASSQEEWGQGSSYEQYF	TGCGCCAGCAGCCAAGAGGAGTGGGGACAGGGAAGCTCCTACGAGCAGTACTTC
14	TRBD2	TRBV7-9	TRBJ2-7	once	CASSLAGLTYEQYF	TGTGCCAGCAGCTTAGCGGGACTAACCTACGAGCAGTACTTC
15	TRBD2	TRBV5-4	TRBJ2-5	.	CASSSITSGLETQYF	TGTGCCAGCAGCTCAATCACTAGCGGACTAGAGACCCAGTACTTC
14	.	TRBV2	TRBJ1-1	.	CASSVGRSVSEAFF	TGTGCCAGCAGTGTTGGGAGGTCCGTCTCTGAAGCTTTCTTT
14	.	TRBV5-5	TRBJ2-5	.	CASSSRGLQEAQYF	TGTGCCAGCAGCTCGCGGGGCCTTCAAGAGGCCCAGTACTTC
13	TRBD1	TRBV19	TRBJ1-5	.	CASSSTGQQSQHF	TGTGCCAGTAGTTCGACAGGGCAACAGTCCCAGCATTTT
14	.	TRBV27	TRBJ1-4	few	CASSLFRGEEKLFF	TGTGCCAGCAGTTTATTTCGGGGGGAGGAAAAACTGTTTTTT
14	.	TRBV7-9	TRBJ1-1	.	CASSFGGRDTEAFF	TGTGCCAGCAGCTTCGGGGGGCGAGACACTGAAGCTTTCTTT
14	TRBD1	TRBV28	TRBJ1-5	few	CASSTDRVNQPQHF	TGTGCCAGCAGCACTGACAGGGTAAATCAGCCCCAGCATTTT
15	.	TRBV21-1	TRBJ2-5	.	CASSKARGIQETQYF	TGTGCCAGCAGCAAAGCGCGAGGAATTCAAGAGACCCAGTACTTC
14	.	TRBV3-1/TRBV3-2	TRBJ1-5	few	CASSQAGGGQPQHF	TGTGCCAGCAGCCAAGCGGGCGGGGGACAGCCCCAGCATTTT
16	TRBD2	TRBV11-2	TRBJ2-3	.	CASSFSNSGSIDTQYF	TGTGCCAGCAGCTTCAGTAATAGCGGGAGTATAGATACGCAGTATTTT
13	.	TRBV28	TRBJ2-2	few	CASSLGGIGELFF	TGTGCCAGCAGTTTGGGGGGTATCGGGGAGCTGTTTTTT
15	TRBD2	TRBV4-2	TRBJ2-7	.	CASSQGLAGAYEQYF	TGTGCCAGCAGCCAAGGACTAGCGGGGGCCTACGAGCAGTACTTC
13	.	TRBV9	TRBJ1-2	.	CASSPRGNYGYTF	TGTGCCAGCAGCCCACGGGGTAACTATGGCTACACCTTC
13	TRBD2	TRBV12-3/TRBV12-4	TRBJ2-1	.	CASSFLTSGTQFF	TGTGCCAGCAGTTTTTTGACTAGCGGAACGCAGTTCTTC
14	TRBD2	TRBV7-2	TRBJ2-5	.	CASSSRLAGGSQYF	TGTGCCAGCAGCAGCAGACTAGCGGGAGGGTCCCAGTACTTC
14	TRBD2	TRBV3-1/TRBV3-2	TRBJ2-3	.	CASSRTTSADTQYF	TGTGCCAGCAGCCGGACTACTAGCGCAGATACGCAGTATTTT
15	.	TRBV25-1	TRBJ2-2	.	CASSGPVFTTGELFF	TGTGCCAGCAGTGGGCCTGTCTTCACCACCGGGGAGCTGTTTTTT
15	.	TRBV5-1	TRBJ2-7	.	CASSLVPGQDYEQYF	TGCGCCAGCAGCTTGGTTCCGGGACAAGACTACGAGCAGTACTTC
13	.	TRBV6-6	TRBJ1-4	.	CASSPGPPEKLFF	TGTGCCAGCAGCCCAGGGCCCCCCGAAAAACTGTTTTTT
13	.	TRBV11-3	TRBJ2-1	.	CASSPNIYNEQFF	TGTGCCAGCAGCCCTAATATCTACAATGAGCAGTTCTTC
14	.	TRBV6-6	TRBJ2-7	.	CASSYSPSSYEQYF	TGTGCCAGCAGTTACTCTCCCAGCTCCTACGAGCAGTACTTC
17	TRBD2	TRBV11-3	TRBJ2-1	.	CASSLRSGGSSYNEQFF	TGTGCCAGCAGCTTACGAAGCGGGGGCAGCTCCTACAATGAGCAGTTCTTC